This T cell receptor beta chain was captured by sequencing in a study of molecular identifiers for immune sequencing clone quantification. The CDR3 sequence is 16 residues long. Looked up from germline, CDR1 is LGHDT and CDR2 is YNNKEL (reference sequence). V shed 6 bases and J 2 bases; nucleotides not matched to a gene: 10. Preparation of the bulk TCR libraries relied on previously described methods and listed TCR primers. TCRdb re-called the PCR reads through MiXCR, storing one row per CDR3 protein. The sample consists of 350,000 or so distinct CDR3 sequences, around 21% of them appearing once. Concerning this clonotype itself: Its matching antigen is unknown.

Notes on the study in general: Detection of one spiked Jurkat cell's TCR RNA reportedly worked in one million naive cells. Sizes of clones that are highly expanded could be underestimated (if identical TCR molecules share a barcode).

With RNA at 10%, 30% or 50%, naive CD8 libraries came from about 20,000 to 1,000,000 sorted cells. The chain employs TRBV3-1 and TRBJ2-1, with 7 nucleotides matching TRBD1. The sample was naive CD8+ T cells from blood, with Jurkat cell RNA spiked in. Subset noted: FACS-sorted CD8+CD4-CCR7+CD45RA+ naive T cells. This clonotype was obtained from a human donor in good health. Some libraries in this study had Jurkat cell RNA spiked in. The CDR3 region has the DNA TGTGCCAGCAGACCCACAGGGGAACGCCCCTACAATGAGCAGTTCTTC. Amino acid sequence: CASRPTGERPYNEQFF.